Listed below are T cell receptor beta chains from one sample, sequenced in a study of a mutant IDH1 vaccine in newly diagnosed glioma. Assay: immunoSEQ multiplex PCR; the TCRdb copy retains only in-frame clones and omits some. The repertoire holds tens of thousands of clones, with about two thirds as singletons. Their target antigens are unknown. The sample in question was peripheral blood mononuclear cells (PBMCs), obtained from a glioma patient whose treatment included an IDH1 peptide vaccine. The receptors were gathered from a man aged 40-49 years with glioma. Some clones in this sample may be carry-over from other donors' samples. The CDR3 runs from the conserved cysteine through the conserved F or W. Each record gives: D gene, J gene, clone size, V gene, CDR3 DNA, CDR3 protein. The D gene is left open where the match is weak. Part of the rows lack a size; the others show once, few, many or a class for expanded clones.

-,TRBJ1-4,once,TRBV5-4,TGTGCCAGCAGCCCGATGGGGGGGCAGGAAAAACTGTTTTTT,CASSPMGGQEKLFF
-,TRBJ2-2,few,TRBV4-1,TGCGCCAGCAGCCAATATTTAGGCGGGGAGCTGTTTTTT,CASSQYLGGELFF
TRBD1,TRBJ2-7,-,TRBV7-8,TGTGCCAGCAGCTCGTACCCTCTGACAGGGGGCGCGATGGGTTACGAGCAGTACTTC,CASSSYPLTGGAMGYEQYF
-,TRBJ1-1,once,TRBV19,TGTGCCAGTAGTGCCCAGGACGTCGGAGCTTTCTTT,CASSAQDVGAFF
-,TRBJ1-3,-,TRBV18,TGTGCCAGCTCAGGCTCCGGGACTCGAGGAGACACCATATATTTT,CASSGSGTRGDTIYF
TRBD1,TRBJ1-2,-,TRBV5-1,TGCGCCAGCAGCTCCCCGGGACAGGGAGGCTACACCTTC,CASSSPGQGGYTF
-,TRBJ2-2,-,TRBV7-9,TGTGCCAGCAGCCATGGCACCGGGGAGCTGTTTTTT,CASSHGTGELFF
-,TRBJ2-7,-,TRBV5-6,TGTGCCAGCAGCTTGGCCGCGGATCGATCCTACGAGCAGTACTTC,CASSLAADRSYEQYF
TRBD1,TRBJ1-4,-,TRBV25-1,TGTGCCAGCTCCGAGGGGGCTTTTGAAAAACTGTTTTTT,CASSEGAFEKLFF
TRBD1,TRBJ2-7,-,TRBV7-9,TGTGCCAGCAGCTTAGGCCGACAGGGGGCCTACTCCTACGAGCAGTACTTC,CASSLGRQGAYSYEQYF
-,TRBJ1-5,-,TRBV4-1,TGCGCCAGCAGCCAAGTTCCGGGTCAGCCCCAGCATTTT,CASSQVPGQPQHF
TRBD1,TRBJ1-4,-,TRBV7-9,TGTGCCAGCACCTTACAGGGGGGCCTGGTCTCGGAAAAACTGTTTTTT,CASTLQGGLVSEKLFF
TRBD1,TRBJ2-7,many,TRBV6-6,TGTGCCAGCAGTTCGGGACAGGGGGCGAGTGAGCAGTACTTC,CASSSGQGASEQYF
-,TRBJ1-5,few,TRBV9,TGTGCCAGCAGCGTAGGGGGGGGACAGCCCCAGCATTTT,CASSVGGGQPQHF
-,TRBJ1-5,-,TRBV6-6,TGTGCCACCGCACCCGGCCGGGGCCCGAATCAGCCCCAGCATTTT,CATAPGRGPNQPQHF
-,TRBJ1-6,-,TRBV5-1,TGCGCCAGCAGCTTCACCCCTCCTTCGGGATCTAATTCACCCCTCCACTTT,CASSFTPPSGSNSPLHF
-,TRBJ1-1,-,TRBV5-4,TGTGCCAGCAGCTCCCTCTCGGGTCTCACTGAAGCTTTCTTT,CASSSLSGLTEAFF
TRBD1,TRBJ2-7,-,TRBV5-6,TGTGCCAGCAGCCCCGGGACAGGGGGCTCCTACGAGCAGTACTTC,CASSPGTGGSYEQYF
TRBD1,TRBJ1-5,once,TRBV6-5,TGTGCCAGCAGTTACTCTGGGACAGGCAATCAGCCCCAGCATTTT,CASSYSGTGNQPQHF
-,TRBJ2-7,-,TRBV19,TGTGCCAGTAGTGAGCCGGGACAACTGACGTACGAGCAGTACTTC,CASSEPGQLTYEQYF
-,TRBJ2-5,few,TRBV19,TGTGCCAGTAGTTACCAAGAGACCCAGTACTTC,CASSYQETQYF
-,TRBJ2-7,-,TRBV7-2,TGTGCCAGCAGCTTAGCGTCCGGGACACCTCGTTCCTACGAGCAGTACTTC,CASSLASGTPRSYEQYF
TRBD2,TRBJ2-1,few,TRBV5-1,TGCGCCAGCAGCCTGAGGACTAGCGGGGGTCTATACAATGAGCAGTTCTTC,CASSLRTSGGLYNEQFF
-,TRBJ2-7,-,TRBV6-1,TGTGCCAGCAGTAGCCAGGGGCCGGGGTACTTC,CASSSQGPGYF
-,TRBJ2-5,once,TRBV2,TGTGCCAGCAGTTACACAAAGAGGGAGACCCAGTACTTC,CASSYTKRETQYF
-,TRBJ1-5,-,TRBV15,TGTGCCATCGGAACGTCTAGGGCAAATCAGCCCCAGCATTTT,CAIGTSRANQPQHF
TRBD1,TRBJ1-6,-,TRBV4-1,TGCGCCAGCAGCCAAGATAAGGTTTGGGGCAGGGGGCCTTCACCCCTCCACTTT,CASSQDKVWGRGPSPLHF
-,TRBJ1-4,-,TRBV6-5,TGTGCCAGCAGGGACATCAGGGACCAAAAACTGTTTTTT,CASRDIRDQKLFF
-,TRBJ2-5,few,TRBV20-1,TGCAGTGCTAGAGTCGAGCTGACCCAGTACTTC,CSARVELTQYF
-,TRBJ2-5,-,TRBV2,TGTGCCAGCAGTAAACAGGGTCCGAATAAAGAGACCCAGTACTTC,CASSKQGPNKETQYF
-,TRBJ1-2,-,TRBV30,TGTGCCTGGAATCGAGGGGGCTACACCTTC,CAWNRGGYTF
-,TRBJ1-2,-,TRBV5-6,TGTGCCAGCAGCCGGAGGAAGGATGGCTACACCTTC,CASSRRKDGYTF
-,TRBJ2-7,few,TRBV4-2,TGTGCCAGCAGCCAAGGGTTGCAGGGACCCTACGAGCAGTACTTC,CASSQGLQGPYEQYF
TRBD1,TRBJ2-5,few,TRBV6-1,TGTGCCAGTCGCCGGGACAGCCAAAAAGAGACCCAGTACTTC,CASRRDSQKETQYF
-,TRBJ1-2,few,TRBV6-4,TGTGCCAGCAGTGAGGGTGAGGGGGATGGCTACACCTTC,CASSEGEGDGYTF
-,TRBJ2-5,-,TRBV5-1,TGCGCCAGCAAGGCAGGGGGGAATGCGGGGGACCAGGGGACCCAGTACTTC,CASKAGGNAGDQGTQYF
TRBD1,TRBJ2-2,-,TRBV11-2,TGTGCCAGCAGCCAACCTGGACAGGGGTCCGGGGAGCTGTTTTTT,CASSQPGQGSGELFF
-,TRBJ2-5,few,TRBV2,TGTGCCAGCAGTACTGAGGAGACCCAGTACTTC,CASSTEETQYF
TRBD1,TRBJ1-2,-,TRBV19,TGTGCCAGTAGTTTCAGACAGGGTGGCTACACCTTC,CASSFRQGGYTF
TRBD1,TRBJ2-6,few,TRBV4-2,TGTGCCAGCAGCCGCGGGACAGGTAGCTCTGGGGCCAACGTCCTGACTTTC,CASSRGTGSSGANVLTF
-,TRBJ2-1,-,TRBV7-9,TGTGCCAGCAGTCCCACGCCCGGTATGGAGCAGTTCTTC,CASSPTPGMEQFF
TRBD1,TRBJ2-3,-,TRBV6-1,TGTGCCAGCAGTGATGCAACAGGGGGCTTGGCAGATACGCAGTATTTT,CASSDATGGLADTQYF
TRBD2,TRBJ2-2,few,TRBV5-1,TGCGCCAGCAGCCCGGGACTAGCGGGGATCACCGGGGAGCTGTTTTTT,CASSPGLAGITGELFF
-,TRBJ1-2,-,TRBV30,TGTGCCTGGAGTGTACGGGCTTGGGGGGACTATGGCTACACCTTC,CAWSVRAWGDYGYTF
-,TRBJ2-3,-,TRBV7-7,TGTGCTAGCAGCTTAGGGGGGAGCCGGGGCACAGATACGCAGTATTTT,CASSLGGSRGTDTQYF
TRBD1,TRBJ2-7,-,TRBV7-9,TGTGCCAGCAGCCGGGACAGGGGGTTCTACGAGCAGTACTTC,CASSRDRGFYEQYF
-,TRBJ1-1,-,TRBV6-5,TGTGCCAGCAAGGCAGGGGTGGGCACTGAAGCTTTCTTT,CASKAGVGTEAFF
-,TRBJ2-7,-,TRBV5-1,TGCGCCAGCAGCTTGATCGGGGAGGCCGAGCAGTACTTC,CASSLIGEAEQYF
TRBD1,TRBJ1-2,once,TRBV11-2,TGTGCCAGCAGTCCCGGACAGGACTATGGCTACACCTTC,CASSPGQDYGYTF
-,TRBJ2-5,once,TRBV11-2,TGTGCCAGCAGCTTATGGTCTGGAGAGACCCAGTACTTC,CASSLWSGETQYF
-,TRBJ1-4,few,TRBV5-1,TGCGCCAGCAGCCCGGGGACACCAGATGAAAAACTGTTTTTT,CASSPGTPDEKLFF
-,TRBJ2-7,few,TRBV10-3,TGTGCCATCACCGGACTACAGGGTGGAGAGCAGTGCTTC,CAITGLQGGEQCF
-,TRBJ1-1,-,TRBV4-3,TGCGCCAGCAGCCAAGAAGCCGAGACTGAAGCTTTCTTT,CASSQEAETEAFF
-,TRBJ2-7,-,TRBV27,TGTGCCAGCAGTTTAAAGGGCCCGGACTACGAGCAGTACTTC,CASSLKGPDYEQYF